One sample yielded the 18 T cell receptor beta chains listed below, sequenced in a study of shared clonotypes between healthy human individuals. Measured with immunoSEQ multiplex PCR; TCRdb has only the in-frame clones, and not every one. The table lists about 2.3 million clones, about 90% of them singletons. Material: naive CD4+ T cells from PBMCs. As to subset: CD45RA+ positively selected. All receptors derive from a man younger than 35 in good health. Some clones in this sample may be carry-over from other donors' samples.

The chain has TRBV27 and TRBJ2-7, with D perhaps matching TRBD1 or TRBD2 (5 bases each). The germline V gene encodes CDR1 MNHEY and CDR2 SMNVEV (reference sequence). There are 16 residues in the CDR3. V lost 6 bases and J 2 bases, leaving 20 bases between the germline ends. The CDR3 region is CASSQRDPKWPYEQYF. CDR3 DNA sequence: TGTGCCAGCAGCCAAAGGGACCCGAAGTGGCCCTACGAGCAGTACTTC.

The J gene is TRBJ2-2, the V gene TRBV27; no reliable D call. The CDR3 totals 15 residues. Germline-derived CDR1 and CDR2 are MNHEY and SMNVEV (reference sequence). V was clipped by 0 bases and J by 6 bases, with 11 bases between them. This CDR3 is CASSLSRFSAGELFF. The CDR3 DNA follows: TGTGCCAGCAGTTTATCAAGGTTTTCTGCCGGGGAGCTGTTTTTT.

The chain has TRBV6-4 and TRBJ2-3; TRBD1 matches at 7 bases. The germline CDR1 and CDR2 sequences are MRHNA and SNTAGT. This CDR3 region has 14 residues. V lost 6 bases and J lost 4; bases outside the gene matches: 7. As DNA, the CDR3 is TGTGCCAGCAGCGAAACAGGGGCTCCAGATACGCAGTATTTT. Its translation is CASSETGAPDTQYF.

The chain employs TRBV7-3 and TRBJ2-6; 8 bases match TRBD1. The V gene's germline CDR1 is SGHTA and CDR2 FQGTGA. CDR3 length: 18 residues. The V gene end was trimmed by 0 bases and the J gene end by 6 bases; junction bases not matched to a gene: 10. CDR3 residues: CASSLTGQGTYLANVLTF. CDR3 bases: TGTGCCAGCAGCTTAACCGGACAGGGAACATATCTGGCCAACGTCCTGACTTTC.

V usage is TRBV30 and J usage is TRBJ2-7; TRBD1 is a possible D gene (5 bases). Germline CDR1 GTSNPN, CDR2 SVGIG (reference sequence). V dropped 0 bases and J dropped 6 bases, with 12 bases sitting between them. The length of the CDR3 is 13 residues. The CDR3 is CAWSVLTGPEQYF. CDR3 nucleotides: TGTGCCTGGAGTGTACTTACAGGCCCCGAGCAGTACTTC. Full variable domain (missing parts from reference TRBV30 and TRBJ2-7): SQTIHQWPATLVQPVGSPLSLECTVEGTSNPNLYWYRQAAGRGLQLLFYSVGIGQISSEVPQNLSASRPQDRQFILSSKKLLLSDSGFYLCAWSVLTGPEQYFGPGTRLTVT.

V usage is TRBV20-1 and J usage is TRBJ2-7; D perhaps matches TRBD2 (5 bases). This CDR3 is built from 11 residues. The V end was cut by 5 bases, the J end by 6 bases, with 11 bases between. Germline V gene lookup returns CDR1 DFQATT and CDR2 SNEGSKA (reference sequence). The DNA of the CDR3 is TGCAGTGCTTCTCTAGCACCCGAGCAGTACTTC. It yields the protein CSASLAPEQYF.

The chain links TRBV7-2 to TRBJ2-1, with 7 bases identical to TRBD1. CDR1 SGHTA and CDR2 FQGNSA come from the germline V gene. With 3 bases clipped from V and 4 bases from J, the junction kept 9 bases outside the gene matches. This CDR3 has 16 amino acids. CDR3 residues: CASSFPGTVLYNEQFF. The CDR3, as DNA: TGTGCCAGCAGCTTTCCCGGGACAGTCCTTTACAATGAGCAGTTCTTC.

The gene calls are TRBV15 and TRBJ2-7, with TRBD2 matching over 13 bases. Germline values: CDR1 LNHNV, CDR2 YYDKDF (reference sequence). V trimming: 10 bases; J trimming: 6 bases; junction bases outside the gene matches: 6. The CDR3 is 13 amino acids. The CDR3 here is CAIRLAGGGEQYF. The CDR3 DNA is TGTGCCATCCGACTAGCGGGAGGCGGCGAGCAGTACTTC.

The chain has TRBV4-2 and TRBJ1-6; 8 nucleotides line up with TRBD1. Per the germline V gene, CDR1 is LGHNA and CDR2 is YNFKEQ. This CDR3 spans 13 amino acids. V shed 8 bases, J shed 7 bases, and the junction held 4 bases outside the gene matches. In DNA form, the CDR3 reads TGTGCCAGCGGCGACAGGGGCAATTCACCCCTCCACTTT. Translated, it gives CASGDRGNSPLHF.

The chain joins TRBV5-4 to TRBJ2-2; D remains unclear. CDR1 SGHNT and CDR2 YYREEE come from the germline V gene (reference sequence). Trimming took 4 bases from V and 6 from J, leaving 19 bases between them. The CDR3 loop spans 16 amino acids. In DNA form, the CDR3 reads TGTGCCAGCAGCGGTGGCAACAGCACCTTCGCCGGGGAGCTGTTTTTT. Translation gives CASSGGNSTFAGELFF.

The chain joins TRBV7-2 to TRBJ2-1; D might be TRBD2 (5 bases). In germline, CDR1 is SGHTA, CDR2 FQGNSA. Trimming took 1 base from V and 3 from J, leaving 7 bases between them. CDR3 size: 14 residues. The CDR3 here is CASSLGTFYNEQFF. The CDR3 bases are TGTGCCAGCAGCTTAGGGACTTTCTACAATGAGCAGTTCTTC.

This chain joins TRBV28 and TRBJ2-5; weak D call: TRBD1 (6 bases). Germline V lookup: CDR1 MDHEN, CDR2 SYDVKM. The CDR3 has 14 residues. V was cut by 4 bases and J by 2 bases, with 11 bases left in between. CDR3 sequence (DNA): TGTGCCAGCAGTTCCGGGACAATGCAAGAGACCCAGTACTTC. Translation: CASSSGTMQETQYF.

V gene TRBV28 combines with J gene TRBJ1-1; D is unresolved. The germline CDR1 and CDR2 sequences are MDHEN and SYDVKM. Trimming took 6 bases from V and 0 from J, leaving 14 bases between them. The CDR3 runs to 15 residues. CDR3 loop: CASRGSTLLNTEAFF. The CDR3 coding sequence is TGTGCCAGCAGAGGTAGTACGCTTTTGAACACTGAAGCTTTCTTT.

V is TRBV27 and J is TRBJ2-7; 9 positions agree with TRBD1. With 6 bases clipped from V and 1 base from J, the junction kept 7 bases outside the gene matches. There are 15 residues in the CDR3. The germline V gene encodes CDR1 MNHEY and CDR2 SMNVEV (reference sequence). The CDR3 DNA follows: TGTGCCAGCAGCCCCGCTGGGACAGGGTCCTACGAGCAGTACTTC. This gives the protein CASSPAGTGSYEQYF.

The chain uses TRBV9 and TRBJ2-7, with D maybe TRBD2 (6 bases). V lost 0 bases to trimming and J lost 5 bases, with 18 bases between them. Germline values: CDR1 SGDLS, CDR2 YYNGEE. CDR3 length: 16 residues. In DNA, the CDR3 is TGTGCCAGCAGCGTAGGAGGAGGGCAGGGAAAGGACGAGCAGTACTTC. Translation: CASSVGGGQGKDEQYF.

The chain joins TRBV6-5 to TRBJ2-7; TRBD2 matches 9 bases. The germline V gene has CDR1 MNHEY and CDR2 SVGAGI. The V and J ends lost 6 bases and 3 bases, in that order; junction bases with no gene match: 9. CDR3 length: 15 amino acids. CDR3 nucleotides: TGTGCCAGCAGCTCGTCGGGACTAGCATACTACGAGCAGTACTTC. The encoded protein is CASSSSGLAYYEQYF.

The V and J genes are TRBV6-5 and TRBJ2-5, with TRBD1 matching over 8 bases. The CDR3 runs to 16 residues. The junction had 8 bases not matched to a gene; V was cut back by 0 bases and J by 5 bases. CDR1 is MNHEY and CDR2 is SVGAGI in the germline V gene. CDR3 protein: CASSYSLGQGGETQYF. CDR3 coding DNA: TGTGCCAGCAGTTACTCACTCGGACAGGGCGGCGAGACCCAGTACTTC.

This chain connects TRBV5-1 to TRBJ2-7, with 9 bases aligning to TRBD2. Germline values: CDR1 SGHRS, CDR2 YFSETQ. The CDR3 extends over 16 amino acids. With 1 base clipped from V and 2 bases from J, the junction kept 7 bases outside the gene matches. CDR3: CASSLWGLAGTYEQYF. The CDR3 bases are TGCGCCAGCAGCTTGTGGGGGCTAGCGGGAACCTACGAGCAGTACTTC.